Below, 25 T cell receptor beta chains from the same sample are listed, as sequenced in a study of shared T cell receptors in the human thymus (dated by TCRdb to the early 2020s). To prepare the library, the immunoSEQ multiplex PCR assay was applied. TCRdb obtained this table from immuneACCESS and retained in-frame rearrangements with V and J assigned. These tables miss some clones; where compared with another copy, unresolved V genes account for less than half of the shortfall, and the remainder is unexplained. This sample holds approximately 730,000 clones; 80% to 90% were observed only once. About 0.0098% of the sample rests with the top ten. This same sample was also part of a study on human thymus T cells.

Sequencing was carried out using thymocytes. These receptor sequences come from a girl under two years old with a congenital heart defect. Donor details come from another sample of the same person, matched by shared clones.

This clone was seen only once. The V gene is TRBV10-2, the J gene TRBJ1-1; D is possibly TRBD1 (6 bases). Germline loops: CDR1 WSHSY, CDR2 SAAADI. Trimming left V 3 bases short and J 4 bases short, with 15 bases between. The CDR3 is 15 residues long. The CDR3 region is CASSDRGESPTEAFF. The CDR3 DNA sequence: TGCGCCAGCAGTGACAGGGGCGAGTCGCCCACTGAAGCTTTCTTT.

This chain links TRBV6-5 with TRBJ1-1; 7 bases align to TRBD1. Per germline, CDR1 MNHEY and CDR2 SVGAGI. This CDR3 comprises 14 residues. V gave up 6 bases and J gave up 4 bases; unmatched junction bases: 8. The CDR3 sequence: CASRENRGSTEAFF. The CDR3 coding sequence is TGTGCCAGCAGGGAGAACAGGGGAAGCACTGAAGCTTTCTTT.

This sequence joins TRBV7-8 and TRBJ2-3, with no clear D. The germline CDR1 and CDR2 sequences are SGHVS and FQNEAQ. Trimming shortened V by 5 bases and J by 2 bases, and 11 bases separated the two germline ends. This CDR3 comprises 14 residues. The CDR3, as DNA: TGTGCCAGCAGCCCTTCCTTGTCCACAGATACGCAGTATTTT. Encoded protein: CASSPSLSTDTQYF.

The CDR3 sequence: CASSLGLEGASTEAFF. The CDR3 DNA sequence: TGTGCCAGCAGCTTAGGTCTCGAGGGCGCGAGCACTGAAGCTTTCTTT. This rearrangement joins TRBV7-3 to TRBJ1-1; no clear D. This CDR3 comprises 16 residues. CDR1 and CDR2 (germline): SGHTA, FQGTGA. Trimming left V 2 bases short and J 4 bases short, with 17 bases between. The full variable domain, in which reference TRBV7-3 and TRBJ1-1 provide the parts outside the CDR3, is GAGVSQTPSNKVTEKGKYVELRCDPISGHTALYWYRQSLGQGPEFLIYFQGTGAADDSGLPNDRFFAVRPEGSVSTLKIQRTERGDSAVYLCASSLGLEGASTEAFFGQGTRLTVV.

The V gene is TRBV7-9, the J gene TRBJ2-7; 8 positions match TRBD1. CDR1 is SEHNR and CDR2 is FQNEAQ in the germline V gene (reference sequence). The CDR3 totals 15 residues. V trimming: 5 bases; J trimming: 2 bases; junction bases outside the gene matches: 8. The CDR3 DNA sequence: TGTGCCAGCAGCCCCGACAGGGGATCCGCCTACGAGCAGTACTTC. This codes for CASSPDRGSAYEQYF.

About this clone: An end of the junction differs from the germline gene, which may be a read error. The rearrangement uses TRBV4-1 and TRBJ2-1, with a tentative D call TRBD1 (5 bases). Germline V gene lookup returns CDR1 MGHRA and CDR2 YSYEKL. This CDR3 has 16 residues. CDR3 nucleotides: TGCGCCAGCAGCCACATTCAGGGCAGGGATCGATCCCAGGCGATCTTC. Translated: CASSHIQGRDRSQAIF.

This clone was observed a single time. CDR3 loop: CASSGGQGYSEAFF. The CDR3 nucleotides read TGTGCCAGCAGTGGAGGTCAGGGCTATTCTGAAGCTTTCTTT. The gene calls are TRBV25-1 and TRBJ1-1; D is possibly TRBD1 (5 bases). The CDR3 has 14 amino acids. V lost 4 bases to trimming and J lost 6 bases, with 15 bases between them. CDR1 MGHDK and CDR2 SYGVNS come from the germline V gene.

The chain combines TRBV4-1 with TRBJ2-5; 13 bases agree with TRBD2. The germline V gene encodes CDR1 MGHRA and CDR2 YSYEKL. The CDR3 has 17 residues. Trimming removed 3 bases from V and 5 bases from J; junction bases left unmatched: 9. CDR3 sequence reads: CASSQGLAGTLGETQYF. For the CDR3, the DNA is TGCGCCAGCAGCCAGGGACTAGCGGGGACCCTCGGGGAGACCCAGTACTTC.

This chain joins TRBV18 and TRBJ2-7, with TRBD2 identical over 9 bases. Trimming took 1 base from V and 4 from J; bases not matched to a gene: 11. Per the germline V gene, CDR1 is KGHSH and CDR2 is LQKENI. The CDR3 loop spans 17 amino acids. CDR3 in DNA: TGTGCCAGCTCACCACTGGCCGGCGGGGGGGCCCCTTACGAGCAGTACTTC. Residues: CASSPLAGGGAPYEQYF. Complete variable domain (other parts from reference TRBV18 and TRBJ2-7): NAGVMQNPRHLVRRRGQEARLRCSPMKGHSHVYWYRQLPEEGLKFMVYLQKENIIDESGMPKERFSAEFPKEGPSILRIQQVVRGDSAAYFCASSPLAGGGAPYEQYFGPGTRLTVT.

This chain joins TRBV20-1 and TRBJ2-7; D not resolved. This CDR3 is 11 amino acids long. V shed 3 bases and J shed 6 bases, with 9 bases lying between them. The germline gives CDR1 DFQATT, CDR2 SNEGSKA (reference sequence). The CDR3: CSARRASEQYF. The CDR3 nucleotides are TGCAGTGCTAGGCGAGCTTCCGAGCAGTACTTC.

The genes are TRBV7-9 and TRBJ1-5, with unresolved D. Trimming took off 5 bases at V and 7 bases at J, with 12 bases between the two ends. Germline V gene sequence: CDR1 SEHNR, CDR2 FQNEAQ (reference sequence). This CDR3 region has 13 residues. The CDR3 is CASSPTSAQPQHF. The CDR3 DNA follows: TGTGCCAGCAGCCCGACATCAGCCCAGCCCCAGCATTTT.

The V gene is TRBV25-1, the J gene TRBJ1-1, with D perhaps TRBD1 (6 bases). Germline V gives CDR1 MGHDK, CDR2 SYGVNS. Trimming shortened V by 10 bases and J by 1 base, and 19 bases separated the two germline ends. This CDR3 is 15 amino acids long. CDR3 residues: CATLLETGKNTEAFF. CDR3 bases: TGTGCCACCCTATTAGAGACAGGAAAGAACACTGAAGCTTTCTTT.

In DNA form, the CDR3 reads TGTGCCAGCAGCGTAGCTGGGGGGGCTTATTCACCCCTCCACTTT. The encoded protein is CASSVAGGAYSPLHF. The chain links TRBV9 to TRBJ1-6; D possibly corresponds to TRBD1 (6 bases). Germline values: CDR1 SGDLS, CDR2 YYNGEE. CDR3 length: 15 residues. V lost 0 bases, J lost 8 bases, and 12 bases lay in between.

This clone is a singleton in its sample. This chain connects TRBV28 to TRBJ1-1, with 8 nucleotides matching TRBD1. The CDR3 totals 12 residues. Germline V gives CDR1 MDHEN, CDR2 SYDVKM. The V gene end was trimmed by 6 bases and the J gene end by 7 bases; junction bases not matched to a gene: 4. The CDR3 loop is CASRQGDSEAFF. The CDR3 nucleotides are TGTGCCAGCAGACAGGGGGACAGTGAAGCTTTCTTT.

In this sample, this clone turned up a few times. V is TRBV5-1 and J is TRBJ2-2; D remains ambiguous. V shed 7 bases and J shed 9 bases, with 13 bases lying between them. This CDR3 has 12 residues. The germline CDR1 and CDR2 sequences are SGHRS and YFSETQ. CDR3 in amino acids: CASAGSLRELFF. CDR3 DNA: TGCGCCAGCGCAGGCTCTTTGAGGGAGCTGTTTTTT. Supplemented by reference TRBV5-1 and TRBJ2-2, the full variable domain reads KAGVTQTPRYLIKTRGQQVTLSCSPISGHRSVSWYQQTPGQGLQFLFEYFSETQRNKGNFPGRFSGRQFSNSRSEMNVSTLELGDSALYLCASAGSLRELFFGEGSRLTVL.

This rearrangement joins TRBV5-1 to TRBJ2-7, with TRBD1 matching 7 bases. The trim removed 10 bases at V and 2 bases at J, leaving 12 bases unmatched. From germline, CDR1 is SGHRS and CDR2 YFSETQ. The CDR3 extends over 14 amino acids. CDR3 loop: CAPPQQGPAYEQYF. DNA for the CDR3: TGCGCCCCCCCGCAACAGGGGCCCGCCTACGAGCAGTACTTC.

The V gene is TRBV5-1, the J gene TRBJ1-1; no clear D gene. Germline V gene data show CDR1 as SGHRS and CDR2 as YFSETQ. This CDR3 has 14 amino acids. The V and J ends lost 3 bases and 1 base respectively, with 10 bases between them. The CDR3: CASSCQSQNTEAFF. The CDR3, as DNA: TGCGCCAGCAGCTGCCAGTCTCAGAACACTGAAGCTTTCTTT.

The rearrangement uses TRBV4-3 and TRBJ1-1; tentative D call: TRBD1 (6 bases). V was pared by 7 bases and J by 4 bases, with 22 bases between. The CDR3 loop spans 16 amino acids. CDR1 LGHNA and CDR2 YSLEER come from the germline V gene. CDR3 DNA sequence: TGCGCCAGCAATGATCGGATGCCAGCAGGGGCCACTGAAGCTTTCTTT. Its protein product is CASNDRMPAGATEAFF.

This clone was seen a single time. The chain joins TRBV4-1 to TRBJ2-1; 7 positions agree with TRBD2. The germline gives CDR1 MGHRA, CDR2 YSYEKL. The ends lost 0 bases at V and 7 bases at J; junction bases unmatched: 18. The CDR3 extends over 19 amino acids. CDR3 residues: CASSQDTTAGERGSNEQFF. The CDR3 region has the DNA TGCGCCAGCAGCCAAGATACCACAGCGGGTGAGCGGGGCTCGAATGAGCAGTTCTTC.

This chain connects TRBV14 to TRBJ2-3; D uncertain. V gave up 2 bases and J gave up 1 base, with 13 bases separating them. CDR1 and CDR2 from the germline V gene are SGHDN and FVKESK. The CDR3 length is 16 residues. Here the CDR3 reads CASSQNPHRGTDTQYF. The CDR3 coding sequence is TGTGCCAGCAGCCAAAACCCCCACCGAGGCACAGATACGCAGTATTTT. Supplemented by reference TRBV14 and TRBJ2-3, the full variable domain reads EAGVTQFPSHSVIEKGQTVTLRCDPISGHDNLYWYRRVMGKEIKFLLHFVKESKQDESGMPNNRFLAERTGGTYSTLKVQPAELEDSGVYFCASSQNPHRGTDTQYFGPGTRLTVL.

The V and J genes are TRBV5-1 and TRBJ1-2, with D possibly being TRBD1 (6 bases). CDR1 SGHRS and CDR2 YFSETQ come from the germline V gene. V lost 3 bases and J lost 4, with 10 bases in between. This CDR3 comprises 13 residues. CDR3 sequence reads: CASSSDRIYGYTF. DNA of the CDR3: TGCGCCAGCAGCTCGGACAGAATCTATGGCTACACCTTC.

This chain links TRBV4-1 with TRBJ2-7; 9 nucleotides match TRBD2. With 4 bases clipped from V and 6 bases from J, the junction kept 10 bases outside the gene matches. The germline gives CDR1 MGHRA, CDR2 YSYEKL. The CDR3 contains 15 residues. CDR3 in DNA: TGCGCCAGCAGCCGGGGGGCGGGGGGGCTTTCCGAGCAGTACTTC. Protein product: CASSRGAGGLSEQYF.

The V call is TRBV11-2, the J call TRBJ1-2; the match to TRBD1 covers 7 bases. Germline V gene lookup returns CDR1 SGHAT and CDR2 FQNNGV. The trim removed 11 bases at V and 7 bases at J, leaving 10 bases unmatched. This CDR3 is built from 12 residues. The CDR3 region is CAPLTGTVGYTF. In DNA, the CDR3 is TGTGCCCCCCTAACAGGGACAGTTGGCTACACCTTC.

This chain links TRBV7-2 with TRBJ2-7, with 10 bases matching TRBD2. CDR3 size: 15 residues. Germline CDR1 and CDR2: SGHTA and FQGNSA. Trimming at V came to 7 bases and at J to 4 bases, leaving 10 bases not matched to a gene. DNA for the CDR3: TGTGCCAGCAAGTCAAGCGGGGGGGCCGTTTACGAGCAGTACTTC. Translating gives CASKSSGGAVYEQYF.

The chain couples TRBV30 to TRBJ2-5; a possible D gene is TRBD1 (6 bases). The CDR3 sequence is 15 residues long. CDR1 is GTSNPN and CDR2 is SVGIG in the germline V gene (reference sequence). Trimming pared 2 bases from V and 1 base from J, leaving 14 bases between. The CDR3 coding sequence is TGTGCCTGGAGTCGTATTCGGACAGTCCAAGAGACCCAGTACTTC. Translation gives CAWSRIRTVQETQYF.